Shown below are 26 T cell receptor beta chains from a single sample sequenced in a study of radiation and T cells in renal cell carcinoma. Clones were read by immunoSEQ multiplex PCR, and TCRdb kept only the in-frame ones, dropping some. The data show about 140,000 clones, around 78% seen once. The time point here: baseline pretreatment blood. Treatment: 15 Gy SBRT to primary tumor, nephrectomy 4 weeks later. The sample in question was blood, obtained from a patient whose treatment included radiotherapy and nephrectomy. These receptors were taken from a woman aged 45-65 years with renal cell carcinoma.

The V call is TRBV7-2, the J call TRBJ1-2; D is unclear. The CDR3 totals 13 residues. Germline CDR1 SGHTA, CDR2 FQGNSA. V dropped 1 base and J dropped 1 base, with 4 bases sitting between them. In DNA form, the CDR3 reads TGTGCCAGCAGCTTAGAAAGTAACTATGGCTACACCTTC. Translation: CASSLESNYGYTF.

The chain combines TRBV6-6 with TRBJ2-7, with 12 bases that match TRBD1. The ends lost 10 bases at V and 2 bases at J; junction bases unmatched: 6. There are 14 residues in the CDR3. CDR1 and CDR2 (germline): MNHNY, SVGAGI (reference sequence). CDR3 nucleotide sequence: TGTGCCACGTCCGGGACAGGGGGCCCCTACGAGCAGTACTTC. This gives the protein CATSGTGGPYEQYF.

The rearrangement links TRBV30 to TRBJ2-3; the D gene is possibly TRBD2 (5 bases). CDR1 and CDR2 (germline): GTSNPN, SVGIG (reference sequence). CDR3 size: 16 residues. V dropped 2 bases and J dropped 0 bases, with 15 bases sitting between them. The CDR3 spells CAWSLGSGGSTDTQYF. The CDR3 bases are TGTGCCTGGAGTCTAGGTTCGGGCGGGAGCACAGATACGCAGTATTTT.

The chain links TRBV7-2 to TRBJ2-7, with 10 nucleotides matching TRBD2. J was trimmed by 3 bases and V by 5 bases; bases with no gene match: 7. Germline CDR1 SGHTA, CDR2 FQGNSA. The CDR3 covers 15 residues. CDR3 DNA: TGTGCCAGCAGCGCCTGGACTAGCGGAAGCTACGAGCAGTACTTC. Its translation is CASSAWTSGSYEQYF.

The chain has TRBV30 and TRBJ1-1; D is uncertain. The CDR3 runs to 11 residues. Germline V gene lookup returns CDR1 GTSNPN and CDR2 SVGIG (reference sequence). Trimming pared 5 bases from V and 5 bases from J, leaving 9 bases between. CDR3 residues: CAWDQETEAFF. CDR3 in DNA: TGTGCCTGGGATCAGGAGACTGAAGCTTTCTTT.

This chain connects TRBV6-6 to TRBJ2-1; D tentatively fits TRBD1 or TRBD2 (5 bases each). V lost 5 bases and J 9 bases, leaving 17 bases between the germline ends. CDR1 and CDR2 (germline): MNHNY, SVGAGI (reference sequence). The CDR3 totals 14 residues. The CDR3, as DNA: TGTGCCAGCAGTCAATCGGACCGGGACGCTGAGCAGTTCTTC. Its translation is CASSQSDRDAEQFF.

This chain joins TRBV7-2 and TRBJ2-2; D gene ambiguous. Germline assignment: CDR1 SGHTA and CDR2 FQGNSA. V lost 5 bases, J lost 1 base, and 5 bases lay in between. This CDR3 is built from 13 residues. CDR3 bases: TGTGCCAGCAGCCCAAAGAACACCGGGGAGCTGTTTTTT. Encoded protein: CASSPKNTGELFF.

CDR3 nucleotide sequence: TGCGCCAGCAGTGAGATTAGGGGAGGAGAGACCCAGTACTTC. This encodes CASSEIRGGETQYF. V is TRBV10-1 and J is TRBJ2-5; tentatively, D is TRBD2 (6 bases). V was clipped by 2 bases and J by 4 bases, with 11 bases between them. The CDR3 runs 14 residues. The germline V gene encodes CDR1 WNHNN and CDR2 SYGVQD (reference sequence).

This chain connects TRBV20-1 to TRBJ2-5; D uncertain. Trimming took off 5 bases at V and 13 bases at J, with 17 bases between the two ends. The CDR3 has 11 amino acids. The germline V gene has CDR1 DFQATT and CDR2 SNEGSKA (reference sequence). CDR3 nucleotide sequence: TGCAGTGCTCCGATAGGGCAGCAGCCGTACTTC. Amino acid sequence: CSAPIGQQPYF.

The CDR3 coding sequence is TGTGCCAGCAGCGGGGGGACAGGATACTCCTCTGGAAACACCATATATTTT. It translates to CASSGGTGYSSGNTIYF. The chain links TRBV9 to TRBJ1-3; TRBD1 agrees at 8 bases. With V trimmed by 3 bases and J by 0 bases, 8 bases remained unmatched. Germline CDR1 reads SGDLS; CDR2 reads YYNGEE. This CDR3 is 17 amino acids long.

The genes are TRBV7-9 and TRBJ1-1, with TRBD1 as a possible D gene (6 bases). Trimming left V 6 bases short and J 1 base short, with 15 bases between. The CDR3 is 15 residues long. The germline CDR1 and CDR2 sequences are SEHNR and FQNEAQ (reference sequence). The CDR3 loop is CASREGGFGNTEAFF. CDR3 nucleotides: TGTGCCAGCAGAGAGGGGGGCTTTGGGAACACTGAAGCTTTCTTT.

This clone was counted a single time. J is TRBJ2-6 and V is TRBV5-1; maybe TRBD1 (5 bases). Trimming pared 2 bases from V and 0 bases from J, leaving 15 bases between. The CDR3 is 18 amino acids. Looked up from germline, CDR1 is SGHRS and CDR2 is YFSETQ. The CDR3 loop reads CASSFGSAGISGANVLTF. The CDR3 coding sequence is TGCGCCAGCAGCTTCGGGTCCGCAGGGATCTCTGGGGCCAACGTCCTGACTTTC.

The chain couples TRBV20-1 to TRBJ2-7; no clear D gene. Germline V gene data show CDR1 as DFQATT and CDR2 as SNEGSKA (reference sequence). V lost 1 base to trimming and J lost 3 bases, with 4 bases between them. The CDR3 sequence is 11 residues long. The CDR3 sequence is CSARGSYEQYF. In DNA form, the CDR3 reads TGCAGTGCTAGAGGCAGCTACGAGCAGTACTTC.

The rearrangement uses TRBV27 and TRBJ1-5; D is unclear. CDR1 MNHEY and CDR2 SMNVEV come from the germline V gene (reference sequence). The CDR3 sequence is 12 residues long. V lost 6 bases to trimming and J lost 2 bases, with 5 bases between them. This CDR3 is CASRGGNQPQHF. The CDR3 DNA follows: TGTGCCAGCAGAGGCGGCAATCAGCCCCAGCATTTT.

This chain uses TRBV9 with TRBJ2-3; D might be TRBD2 (6 bases). Germline lookup yields CDR1 SGDLS and CDR2 YYNGEE. This CDR3 is 13 amino acids long. Deletions cut 6 bases from V and 4 bases from J, with 12 bases between. Here the CDR3 reads CASNKEGSDTQYF. The CDR3 bases are TGTGCCAGCAATAAGGAGGGATCAGATACGCAGTATTTT. Using reference TRBV9 and TRBJ2-3 for the parts outside the CDR3, the full variable domain is DSGVTQTPKHLITATGQRVTLRCSPRSGDLSVYWYQQSLDQGLQFLIQYYNGEERAKGNILERFSAQQFPDLHSELNLSSLELGDSALYFCASNKEGSDTQYFGPGTRLTVL.

The chain has TRBV29-1 and TRBJ1-1; D is unclear. The CDR3 runs to 14 residues. Trimming took off 6 bases at V and 1 base at J, with 15 bases between the two ends. Per germline, CDR1 SQVTM and CDR2 ANQGSEA. The CDR3 here is CSVERLQKNTEAFF. CDR3 nucleotide sequence: TGCAGCGTAGAGAGATTACAGAAGAACACTGAAGCTTTCTTT.

The genes are TRBV2 and TRBJ1-3, with a possible D match to TRBD1 (5 bases). V was clipped by 5 bases and J by 0 bases, with 11 bases between them. The CDR3 is made up of 15 amino acids. The germline gives CDR1 SNHLY, CDR2 FYNNEI. CDR3 amino acids: CASSTSGSSGNTIYF. The CDR3 region has the DNA TGTGCCAGCAGTACTTCAGGGTCCTCTGGAAACACCATATATTTT.

To note about this clone: Other nucleotide sequences from this sample produce the same CDR3. In DNA form, the CDR3 reads TGTGCCAGCAGTCTCGGACTAGCGGGGGGCCAAGAGACCCAGTACTTC. Amino acid sequence: CASSLGLAGGQETQYF. The chain uses TRBV13 and TRBJ2-5, with 14 nucleotides matching TRBD2. Trimming at V came to 6 bases and at J to 1 base, leaving 4 bases not matched to a gene. The V gene's germline CDR1 is PRHDT and CDR2 FYEKMQ (reference sequence). CDR3 length: 16 residues.

The genes are TRBV6-5 and TRBJ1-4, with D unresolved. The V gene lost 8 bases and the J gene lost 1 base, with 11 bases spanning the gap. Germline V CDR1 and CDR2: MNHEY, SVGAGI. This CDR3 is 14 amino acids long. Here the CDR3 reads CASRGRRTNEKLFF. CDR3 in DNA: TGTGCCAGCCGAGGACGGAGAACTAATGAAAAACTGTTTTTT.

The rearrangement joins TRBV29-1 to TRBJ2-3, with 9 bases matching TRBD2. With 7 bases clipped from V and 3 bases from J, the junction kept 2 bases outside the gene matches. The CDR3 spans 12 residues. CDR1 and CDR2 from the germline V gene are SQVTM and ANQGSEA. CDR3 bases: TGCAGCGGCGGGGGGGCGACAGATACGCAGTATTTT. This sequence encodes CSGGGATDTQYF.

The chain is built from TRBV6-5 and TRBJ2-5; 13 nucleotides match TRBD2. With 8 bases clipped from V and 4 bases from J, the junction kept 7 bases outside the gene matches. This CDR3 is built from 15 residues. Germline V gene lookup returns CDR1 MNHEY and CDR2 SVGAGI. The CDR3 DNA reads TGTGCCAGCCAAAGACTAGCGGGGGGAGGAGAGACCCAGTACTTC. It translates to CASQRLAGGGETQYF.

V is TRBV9 and J is TRBJ2-3, with 8 positions matching TRBD2. The CDR3 extends over 15 amino acids. V lost 2 bases and J lost 4; bases outside the gene matches: 6. Germline V CDR1 and CDR2: SGDLS, YYNGEE. The CDR3 is CASSVDRGGPDTQYF. The CDR3 nucleotides are TGTGCCAGCAGCGTCGATCGGGGGGGCCCAGATACGCAGTATTTT.

V usage is TRBV7-2 and J usage is TRBJ1-2; 9 bases map to TRBD1. From germline, CDR1 is SGHTA and CDR2 FQGNSA. V was clipped by 5 bases and J by 3 bases; unmatched bases: 7. This CDR3 spans 15 amino acids. The CDR3 spells CASSTRDREDYGYTF. The CDR3 DNA sequence: TGTGCCAGCAGCACCCGGGACAGGGAAGACTATGGCTACACCTTC.

This clone showed up just once. The chain couples TRBV25-1 to TRBJ2-3, with a tentative D call TRBD2 (6 bases). CDR3 length: 18 residues. Germline CDR1 reads MGHDK; CDR2 reads SYGVNS. The V end was cut by 1 base, the J end by 0 bases, with 17 bases between. CDR3 in DNA: TGTGCCAGCAGTGAATTAGGACCAGCGGGTCTTAGCACAGATACGCAGTATTTT. Translation: CASSELGPAGLSTDTQYF.

This clone was picked up many times. The CDR3 bases are TGTGCCAGAAGCGACAGGGAGACCCAGTACTTC. This gives the protein CARSDRETQYF. J is TRBJ2-5 and V is TRBV5-3; tentative D call: TRBD1 (6 bases). TRBV5-3 counts as an open reading frame of uncertain function. The V and J ends lost 4 bases and 5 bases respectively, with 6 bases between them. The CDR3 spans 11 residues.

The chain couples TRBV10-1 to TRBJ1-5; the match to TRBD1 covers 9 bases. Germline V lookup: CDR1 WNHNN, CDR2 SYGVQD (reference sequence). CDR3 size: 13 residues. V lost 8 bases and J lost 6; bases outside the gene matches: 5. Here the CDR3 DNA reads TGCGCCAGCGGCGAGACAGGGGGTCAGCCCCAGCATTTT. As protein: CASGETGGQPQHF.